These 21 T cell receptor beta chains were all obtained from the same sample, sequenced in a study of identical twins. TCRdb called the 5' RACE reads again in MiXCR, with one record for every CDR3 protein. The sample carries 570,000 or so distinct CDR3 sequences, more than 9% recorded once. In addition, the sample was reused for a study of yellow fever vaccine responses in identical twins.

The sequenced material came from PBMCs. The receptors originated from a woman in her late teens or twenties in good health.

The V call is TRBV28, the J call TRBJ2-1; D uncertain. Germline lookup yields CDR1 MDHEN and CDR2 SYDVKM. CDR3 length: 12 amino acids. V lost 6 bases to trimming and J lost 9 bases, with 12 bases between them. CDR3 in amino acids: CASSPYLGEQFF. CDR3 nucleotide sequence: TGTGCCAGCAGCCCCTATTTGGGTGAGCAGTTCTTC.

This clonotype occurred many times. The chain is built from TRBV12-3 or TRBV12-4 and TRBJ2-3; possible D gene TRBD2, 5 bases. The CDR3 contains 15 residues. With 1 base removed from V and 2 bases from J, the gap between germline ends came to 10 bases. The CDR3 is CASSLDRLITDTQYF. The DNA for the CDR3 is TGTGCCAGCAGTTTAGACAGACTAATCACAGATACGCAGTATTTT.

V is TRBV4-3 and J is TRBJ2-5, with TRBD2 matching 7 bases. Germline lookup yields CDR1 LGHNA and CDR2 YSLEER. J was trimmed by 4 bases and V by 5 bases; bases with no gene match: 13. The CDR3 is made up of 16 amino acids. The chain's CDR3 is CASSLRPCGSRETQYF. The DNA of the CDR3 is TGCGCCAGCAGCTTACGCCCATGCGGGAGTAGAGAGACCCAGTACTTC.

V and J are TRBV11-2 and TRBJ2-7; D tentatively fits TRBD1 or TRBD2 (6 bases each). Trimming stripped 5 bases from V and 0 bases from J, with 14 bases between. The germline V gene encodes CDR1 SGHAT and CDR2 FQNNGV. The CDR3 covers 15 residues. The CDR3 reads CASSAQGRSSYEQYF. The CDR3 coding sequence is TGTGCCAGCAGCGCTCAGGGGAGGAGCTCCTACGAGCAGTACTTC.

At least ten counts were recorded for this clonotype. The CDR3 region has the DNA TGTGCCAGCAGCCCAGCTAGCGGGGGGGACACAGATACGCAGTATTTT. Its protein product is CASSPASGGDTDTQYF. This rearrangement joins TRBV9 to TRBJ2-3; TRBD2 matches 12 bases. From germline, CDR1 is SGDLS and CDR2 YYNGEE. This CDR3 comprises 16 residues. J lost 2 bases, V lost 4 bases, and 5 bases had no gene match.

The CDR3 DNA reads TGTGCCTGGAGAATTTTCCGGGACAAAGGCAACTATGGCTACACCTTC. Protein: CAWRIFRDKGNYGYTF. The genes are TRBV30 and TRBJ1-2, with a weak D call TRBD1 (6 bases). The CDR3 is 16 residues long. The ends were cut back, 3 bases at V and 2 bases at J, with 19 bases in the middle. Germline CDR1 reads GTSNPN; CDR2 reads SVGIG (reference sequence). Variable domain in full (rest from reference TRBV30 and TRBJ1-2): SQTIHQWPATLVQPVGSPLSLECTVEGTSNPNLYWYRQAAGRGLQLLFYSVGIGQISSEVPQNLSASRPQDRQFILSSKKLLLSDSGFYLCAWRIFRDKGNYGYTFGSGTRLTVV.

The chain combines TRBV3-1 with TRBJ2-1; D ambiguous. The ends were cut back, 7 bases at V and 5 bases at J, with 12 bases in the middle. The CDR3 is 13 amino acids. Germline V gene sequence: CDR1 LGHDT, CDR2 YNNKEL (reference sequence). CDR3 in amino acids: CASIGRTDNEQFF. CDR3 in DNA: TGTGCCAGCATTGGCAGGACCGACAATGAGCAGTTCTTC.

The V and J genes are TRBV6-5 and TRBJ2-7; D gene ambiguous. The CDR3 is 14 residues long. V was trimmed by 4 bases and J by 3 bases, leaving 13 bases between them. Germline V lookup: CDR1 MNHEY, CDR2 SVGAGI. CDR3 DNA sequence: TGTGCCAGCAGTTTACGGCAAAAAGTCTACGAGCAGTACTTC. This encodes CASSLRQKVYEQYF.

This clonotype has more than one count but fewer than ten. The chain joins TRBV4-2 to TRBJ1-1, with a tentative D call TRBD1 (5 bases). Germline CDR1 LGHNA, CDR2 YNFKEQ. The CDR3 contains 15 residues. V dropped 0 bases and J dropped 5 bases, with 13 bases sitting between them. The CDR3 coding sequence is TGTGCCAGCAGCCAAGATGTACAGGCGGGGACTGAAGCTTTCTTT. Protein product: CASSQDVQAGTEAFF.

In this sample, this clonotype turned up a few times. This chain joins TRBV3-1 and TRBJ2-3; TRBD2 matches 7 bases. J was trimmed by 7 bases and V by 8 bases; bases with no gene match: 9. Germline V gives CDR1 LGHDT, CDR2 YNNKEL (reference sequence). The CDR3 is made up of 13 amino acids. In DNA, the CDR3 is TGTGCCAGCCGGCCTGGGGGGGGGAATACGCAGTATTTT. This encodes CASRPGGGNTQYF.

This clonotype appeared a few times. The chain couples TRBV18 to TRBJ2-1; D perhaps matches TRBD2 (7 bases). Germline CDR1 KGHSH, CDR2 LQKENI. This CDR3 region has 15 residues. Deletions cut 1 base from V and 7 bases from J, with 14 bases between. CDR3: CASSPRGGGLNEQFF. The DNA of the CDR3 is TGTGCCAGCTCACCACGCGGCGGGGGCTTGAATGAGCAGTTCTTC. The complete variable domain, with remaining parts taken from reference TRBV18 and TRBJ2-1, reads NAGVMQNPRHLVRRRGQEARLRCSPMKGHSHVYWYRQLPEEGLKFMVYLQKENIIDESGMPKERFSAEFPKEGPSILRIQQVVRGDSAAYFCASSPRGGGLNEQFFGPGTRLTVL.

This clonotype was recorded a few times. This chain joins TRBV20-1 and TRBJ1-1, with 8 bases identical to TRBD1. The J segment lost 3 bases and the V segment lost 1 base, leaving 4 bases of the junction unmatched. The CDR3 contains 14 residues. Germline CDR1 is DFQATT and CDR2 is SNEGSKA (reference sequence). CDR3 sequence (DNA): TGCAGTGCTAGAGGCAGGACAGGGTACACTGAAGCTTTCTTT. It specifies CSARGRTGYTEAFF.

This clonotype has only a few counts. This rearrangement joins TRBV4-3 to TRBJ2-1; 10 bases match TRBD2. CDR1 LGHNA and CDR2 YSLEER come from the germline V gene. Trimming took 0 bases from V and 8 from J; bases not matched to a gene: 4. This CDR3 spans 15 amino acids. CDR3 DNA sequence: TGCGCCAGCAGCCAAGAGGGACTAGCGCCGCATGAGCAGTTCTTC. This sequence encodes CASSQEGLAPHEQFF.

This clonotype was observed a few times. The CDR3 is CASSLGELRLGGNEQFF. For the CDR3, the DNA is TGTGCCAGCAGCTTGGGAGAGTTGCGGCTTGGGGGAAATGAGCAGTTCTTC. The chain joins TRBV5-6 to TRBJ2-1, with D perhaps being TRBD1 or TRBD2 (5 bases each). Trimming pared 0 bases from V and 7 bases from J, leaving 20 bases between. This CDR3 region has 17 residues. Germline values: CDR1 SGHDT, CDR2 YYEEEE.

This sequence joins TRBV29-1 and TRBJ2-2; 12 bases fit TRBD1. J gave up 3 bases and V 4 bases, and 6 bases lay outside the gene matches. CDR3 length equals 16 residues. Per germline, CDR1 SQVTM and CDR2 ANQGSEA. CDR3 nucleotides: TGCAGCGTTGCGGGACAGGGGGCGCGGGACACCGGGGAGCTGTTTTTT. Its protein is CSVAGQGARDTGELFF.

This clonotype was picked up many times. The gene calls are TRBV4-2 and TRBJ2-7; 9 bases map to TRBD1. This CDR3 is built from 17 residues. Per germline, CDR1 LGHNA and CDR2 YNFKEQ. With 2 bases clipped from V and 5 bases from J, the junction kept 13 bases outside the gene matches. Here the CDR3 reads CASSQQTPGTGRDEQYF. The CDR3 region has the DNA TGTGCCAGCAGCCAACAAACCCCCGGGACAGGGAGAGACGAGCAGTACTTC.

There are many counts of this clonotype. The chain uses TRBV28 and TRBJ2-7; tentatively, D is TRBD2 (6 bases). Germline loops: CDR1 MDHEN, CDR2 SYDVKM. Trimming shortened V by 5 bases and J by 6 bases, and 20 bases separated the two germline ends. The CDR3 contains 15 residues. CDR3 nucleotide sequence: TGTGCCAGCAGTGGGGGGACGTTAATCTTCTCCGAGCAGTACTTC. Translated, it gives CASSGGTLIFSEQYF. Looking up the rest from reference TRBV28 and TRBJ2-7 gives the full variable domain: DVKVTQSSRYLVKRTGEKVFLECVQDMDHENMFWYRQDPGLGLRLIYFSYDVKMKEKGDIPEGYSVSREKKERFSLILESASTNQTSMYLCASSGGTLIFSEQYFGPGTRLTVT.

This clonotype was counted ten times or more. The J gene is TRBJ1-2, the V gene TRBV28; possible D gene TRBD1, 5 bases. CDR1 is MDHEN and CDR2 is SYDVKM in the germline V gene. Trimming took off 4 bases at V and 6 bases at J, with 9 bases between the two ends. CDR3 length: 12 amino acids. The CDR3 reads CASSSPGNGYTF. The CDR3 region has the DNA TGTGCCAGCAGTTCCCCAGGGAATGGCTACACCTTC.

The chain uses TRBV20-1 and TRBJ2-2, with D possibly called TRBD1 or TRBD2 (6 bases each). The CDR3 consists of 15 residues. Trimming cost V 3 bases and J 2 bases, with 13 bases left between them. Germline V gene sequence: CDR1 DFQATT, CDR2 SNEGSKA (reference sequence). This CDR3 is CSASSGGGNTGELFF. The CDR3 DNA is TGCAGTGCTAGCAGTGGAGGGGGTAACACCGGGGAGCTGTTTTTT.

V is TRBV18 and J is TRBJ2-3; TRBD1 matches at 7 bases. The CDR3 is made up of 15 amino acids. From germline, CDR1 is KGHSH and CDR2 LQKENI. V was pared by 2 bases and J by 4 bases, with 6 bases of the junction left unmatched. The DNA of the CDR3 is TGTGCCAGCTCACCAGACAGGGTCGAGGCAGATACGCAGTATTTT. Residues: CASSPDRVEADTQYF.

This clonotype occurred many times. V is TRBV24-1 and J is TRBJ2-1; 9 nucleotides match TRBD2. CDR1 is KGHDR and CDR2 is SFDVKD in the germline V gene. The CDR3 is made up of 15 amino acids. V lost 2 bases to trimming and J lost 4 bases; unmatched junction nucleotides: 2. The CDR3 sequence is CATSDSSGDYNEQFF. CDR3 DNA sequence: TGTGCCACCAGTGATTCTAGCGGGGATTACAATGAGCAGTTCTTC.